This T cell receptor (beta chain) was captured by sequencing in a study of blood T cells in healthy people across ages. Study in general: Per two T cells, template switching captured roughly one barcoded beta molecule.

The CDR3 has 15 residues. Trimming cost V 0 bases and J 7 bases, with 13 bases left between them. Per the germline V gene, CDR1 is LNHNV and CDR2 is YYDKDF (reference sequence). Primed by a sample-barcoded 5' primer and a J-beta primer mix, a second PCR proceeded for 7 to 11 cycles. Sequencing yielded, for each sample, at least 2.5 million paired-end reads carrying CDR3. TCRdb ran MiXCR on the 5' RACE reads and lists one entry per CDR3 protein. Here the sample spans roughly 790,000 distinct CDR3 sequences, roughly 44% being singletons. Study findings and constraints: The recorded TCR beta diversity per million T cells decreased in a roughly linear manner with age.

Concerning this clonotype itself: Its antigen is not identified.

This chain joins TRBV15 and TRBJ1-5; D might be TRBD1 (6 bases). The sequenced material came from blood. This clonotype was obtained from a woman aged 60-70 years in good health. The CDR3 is CATSRDGGARQPQHF. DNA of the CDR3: TGTGCCACCAGCAGAGATGGGGGGGCCAGGCAGCCCCAGCATTTT.